A single sample is the source of the 15 T cell receptor beta chains below, sequenced in a study of PD-L1 blockade in urothelial cancer. Time point noted: pretreatment peripheral blood. Using immunoSEQ multiplex PCR, the repertoire was profiled, and TCRdb retains in-frame clones only, with some absent. The repertoire holds approximately 50,000 clones, about 86% seen once, with approximately 2.9% in the top ten. Sequencing used PBMCs, obtained around atezolizumab (anti-PD-L1) treatment. These receptors were taken from a man aged 65 to 85 with urothelial cancer.

This sequence joins TRBV5-4 and TRBJ2-3; D is undetermined. V was trimmed by 1 base and J by 1 base, leaving 10 bases between them. Germline V gene lookup returns CDR1 SGHNT and CDR2 YYREEE (reference sequence). This CDR3 comprises 15 residues. The CDR3 DNA sequence: TGTGCCAGCAGCTTGAGACTCCTTGGCACAGATACGCAGTATTTT. Translating it yields CASSLRLLGTDTQYF.

The rearrangement uses TRBV5-5 and TRBJ1-2, with 7 bases lining up with TRBD1. The CDR3 consists of 15 residues. Germline V CDR1 and CDR2: SGHKS, YYEKEE (reference sequence). The J segment lost 3 bases and the V segment lost 1 base, leaving 6 bases of the junction unmatched. The CDR3 is CASSLRNRGDYGYTF. CDR3 nucleotide sequence: TGTGCCAGCAGCTTGAGAAACAGGGGTGACTATGGCTACACCTTC.

This chain joins TRBV5-1 and TRBJ1-3; TRBD1 matches at 8 bases. This CDR3 has 17 amino acids. Germline trimming cut 5 bases from V and 0 bases from J; bases unmatched to any gene: 10. CDR1 is SGHRS, CDR2 YFSETQ, per germline. In DNA, the CDR3 is TGCGCCAGCAGACTCGGACAGGGCGCCAGCTCTGGAAACACCATATATTTT. Translated, it gives CASRLGQGASSGNTIYF.

The chain carries TRBV28 and TRBJ1-4; a possible D gene is TRBD1 (6 bases). Germline lookup yields CDR1 MDHEN and CDR2 SYDVKM. This CDR3 region has 14 residues. Trimming removed 8 bases at V and 7 bases at J, with 17 bases between. Here the CDR3 reads CASDGGRGGEKLFF. CDR3 DNA sequence: TGTGCCAGCGACGGCGGAAGAGGGGGTGAAAAACTGTTTTTT.

V usage is TRBV6-5 and J usage is TRBJ1-1; 7 bases align to TRBD1. V lost 8 bases and J lost 1; bases outside the gene matches: 1. In germline, CDR1 is MNHEY, CDR2 SVGAGI. The CDR3 extends over 12 amino acids. The CDR3 sequence is CASRTGNTEAFF. The CDR3 region has the DNA TGTGCCAGCCGGACAGGGAACACTGAAGCTTTCTTT.

The chain employs TRBV6-1 and TRBJ1-5; TRBD1 matches 7 bases. This CDR3 region has 13 residues. CDR1 is MNHNS, CDR2 SASEGT, per germline. Trimming cost V 4 bases and J 5 bases; bases outside gene matches: 2. The CDR3 nucleotides are TGTGCCAGCAGTGTCAGGGGGGATCAGCCCCAGCATTTT. It codes for CASSVRGDQPQHF.

This chain joins TRBV4-2 and TRBJ1-2, with D maybe TRBD1 (6 bases). Germline loops: CDR1 LGHNA, CDR2 YNFKEQ. CDR3 length equals 16 residues. The V gene lost 1 base and the J gene lost 4 bases, with 16 bases spanning the gap. CDR3 region: CASSQGTEAAFYGYTF. The CDR3 DNA follows: TGTGCCAGCAGCCAAGGGACAGAGGCCGCCTTCTATGGCTACACCTTC.

A few counts support this clone. The J gene is TRBJ1-1, the V gene TRBV10-3; 7 bases map to TRBD1. In germline, CDR1 is ENHRY, CDR2 SYGVKD. V was clipped by 0 bases and J by 2 bases; unmatched bases: 3. This CDR3 has 15 amino acids. Here the CDR3 DNA reads TGTGCCATCAGTGAGTCAAGAGGGGGCAACACTGAAGCTTTCTTT. This encodes CAISESRGGNTEAFF.

The chain couples TRBV18 to TRBJ1-1; 9 bases agree with TRBD1. This CDR3 spans 16 amino acids. Per germline, CDR1 KGHSH and CDR2 LQKENI. Trimming at V came to 2 bases and at J to 4 bases, leaving 8 bases not matched to a gene. The CDR3 sequence is CASSPDEQGAGTEAFF. CDR3 sequence (DNA): TGTGCCAGCTCACCAGATGAACAGGGGGCTGGCACTGAAGCTTTCTTT.

The chain is built from TRBV28 and TRBJ2-6, with TRBD2 as a possible D gene (5 bases). The CDR3 sequence is 16 residues long. V was shortened by 7 bases and J by 0 bases, with 13 bases between the two germline ends. Looked up from germline, CDR1 is MDHEN and CDR2 is SYDVKM. For the CDR3, the DNA is TGTGCCAGCACGGCACCTGGGAGCTCTGGGGCCAACGTCCTGACTTTC. Its translation: CASTAPGSSGANVLTF.

V and J are TRBV2 and TRBJ2-1; TRBD2 agrees at 13 bases. Germline V gene data show CDR1 as SNHLY and CDR2 as FYNNEI. This CDR3 is 19 amino acids long. Trimming cost V 6 bases and J 0 bases; bases outside gene matches: 11. CDR3 sequence: CASSAGTSGATSSYNEQFF. In DNA, the CDR3 is TGTGCCAGCAGCGCCGGGACTAGCGGGGCCACTAGCTCCTACAATGAGCAGTTCTTC.

As concerns this clone: The same CDR3 is also encoded by other DNA sequences in this sample. The CDR3 loop reads CASSLTSGTYEQYF. In DNA, the CDR3 is TGCGCCAGCAGCTTAACTAGCGGGACTTACGAGCAGTACTTC. The genes are TRBV5-1 and TRBJ2-7, with 10 bases aligning to TRBD2. Trimming cost V 2 bases and J 4 bases; bases outside gene matches: 3. The CDR3 totals 14 residues. Germline V gives CDR1 SGHRS, CDR2 YFSETQ.

This chain joins TRBV6-5 and TRBJ2-1; the D gene is possibly TRBD2 (7 bases). Germline-derived CDR1 and CDR2 are MNHEY and SVGAGI. The V and J ends lost 2 bases and 7 bases respectively, with 15 bases between them. CDR3 length equals 15 residues. In nucleotides, the CDR3 is TGTGCCAGCAGTTACGGTGGGGGGGCAGGGAATGAGCAGTTCTTC. Its protein product is CASSYGGGAGNEQFF.

The chain combines TRBV4-3 with TRBJ1-4; 12 bases map to TRBD1. The CDR3 contains 16 residues. Germline-derived CDR1 and CDR2 are LGHNA and YSLEER. V was clipped by 0 bases and J by 10 bases; unmatched bases: 6. The CDR3 spells CASSQERGQGATKLFF. CDR3 bases: TGCGCCAGCAGCCAAGAAAGGGGACAGGGGGCCACAAAACTGTTTTTT.

The chain uses TRBV7-8 and TRBJ1-1; D perhaps matches TRBD1 (6 bases). Per germline, CDR1 SGHVS and CDR2 FQNEAQ. V was clipped by 5 bases and J by 1 base, with 11 bases between them. The CDR3 spans 14 residues. DNA for the CDR3: TGTGCCAGCAGCAGACAGGCGGGGAACACTGAAGCTTTCTTT. It is translated as CASSRQAGNTEAFF.